The clone carrying this TCR beta chain was seen only a few times. The target antigen is unknown. The treatment denotes: oral pan-JAK inhibitor, 5-10 mg twice daily. Investigators isolated RNA and reverse transcribed it into cDNA to act as the sequencing template. Produced via immunoSEQ multiplex PCR; TCRdb's table is partial and in-frame only. The sample consists of some 95,000 clones, around 44% of them appearing once. Germline loops: CDR1 SEHNR, CDR2 FQNEAQ (reference sequence). This CDR3 is 13 amino acids long. Trimming left V 3 bases short and J 3 bases short, with 9 bases between. The sample is drawn from a study of CD8+ T cells in alopecia areata. Study results and limitations: Tofacitinib produced a significant decrease in scalp clonality and in expanded CD8+ clones among the top 100. Whereas mice showed it more clearly, TCR sharing across patients was murkier, possibly because of HLA.

This TCR was sampled from a human donor with alopecia areata. The sequencing here drew on CD8+ T cells sorted from blood, taken at week 24, from a patient treated with tofacitinib. J is TRBJ2-7 and V is TRBV7-9; D could derive from TRBD1 or TRBD2 (5 bases each). The CDR3 loop is CASSLGELYEQYF. CDR3 DNA: TGTGCCAGCAGCTTGGGGGAACTCTACGAGCAGTACTTC.